Listed below are T cell receptor beta chains from one sample, sequenced in a study of CXCR3-negative and CXCR3-positive naive CD8 T cells. For each CDR3 protein, TCRdb gives one entry from its re-call of the 5' RACE reads, without DNA. This table holds approximately 88,000 distinct CDR3 sequences. The sequenced sample was naive CXCR3- CD8+ T cells from blood. Source of these receptors: a human donor in good health. Some clones in this sample may be carry-over from other donors' samples. Each CDR3 is given with its conserved first and last residue.

cdr3_aa	v_call	j_call
CASSHRDSIYNEQFF	TRBV7-6	TRBJ2-1
CASSPSGLQETQYF	TRBV28	TRBJ2-5
CASSQDPSGENEQYF	TRBV4-2	TRBJ2-7
CASSHSRGDTQYF	TRBV3-1	TRBJ2-3
CASSQRPSSLYEQYF	TRBV3-1	TRBJ2-7
CASSSPEGAETQYF	TRBV28	TRBJ2-5
CASSDSGRESYNEQFF	TRBV6-4	TRBJ2-1
CASSLGTSGRTGELFF	TRBV7-6	TRBJ2-2
CASSTNPLTWLANTGELFF	TRBV6-2/TRBV6-3	TRBJ2-2
CASSSQGAPGTQYF	TRBV12-3/TRBV12-4	TRBJ2-5
CASSPRDMYNEQFF	TRBV28	TRBJ2-1
CSAQTSGLTLGYEQYF	TRBV20-1	TRBJ2-7
CASSLDLRQPQHF	TRBV7-2	TRBJ1-5